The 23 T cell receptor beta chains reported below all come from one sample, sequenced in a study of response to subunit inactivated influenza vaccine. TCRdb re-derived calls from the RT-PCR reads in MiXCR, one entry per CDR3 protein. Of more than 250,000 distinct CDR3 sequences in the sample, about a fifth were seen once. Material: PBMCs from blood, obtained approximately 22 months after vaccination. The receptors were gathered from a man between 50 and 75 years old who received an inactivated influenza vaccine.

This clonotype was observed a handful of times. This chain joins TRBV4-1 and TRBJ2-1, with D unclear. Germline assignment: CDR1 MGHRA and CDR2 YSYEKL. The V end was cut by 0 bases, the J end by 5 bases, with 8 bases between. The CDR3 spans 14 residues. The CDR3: CASSQDPQDNEQFF. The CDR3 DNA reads TGCGCCAGCAGCCAAGATCCCCAGGACAATGAGCAGTTCTTC.

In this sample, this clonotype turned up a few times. CDR3 protein: CSARAPGLKSSYEQYF. DNA of the CDR3: TGCAGTGCTAGAGCCCCGGGACTCAAGAGCTCCTACGAGCAGTACTTC. The V call is TRBV20-1, the J call TRBJ2-7, with D maybe TRBD2 (6 bases). Germline assignment: CDR1 DFQATT and CDR2 SNEGSKA (reference sequence). This CDR3 is 16 amino acids long. The germline V and J ends were trimmed by 1 base and 0 bases, with 16 bases remaining between them.

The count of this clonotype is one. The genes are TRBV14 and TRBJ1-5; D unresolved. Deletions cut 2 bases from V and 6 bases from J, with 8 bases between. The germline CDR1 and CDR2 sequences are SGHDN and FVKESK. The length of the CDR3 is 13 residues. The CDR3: CASSQNPGQPQHF. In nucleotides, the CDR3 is TGTGCCAGCAGCCAAAACCCGGGTCAGCCCCAGCATTTT.

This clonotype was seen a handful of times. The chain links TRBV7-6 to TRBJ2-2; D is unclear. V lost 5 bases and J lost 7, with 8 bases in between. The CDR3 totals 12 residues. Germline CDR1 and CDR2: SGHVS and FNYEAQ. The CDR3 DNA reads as TGTGCCAGCAGCCGAGTCAGCGGGGAGCTGTTTTTT. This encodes CASSRVSGELFF.

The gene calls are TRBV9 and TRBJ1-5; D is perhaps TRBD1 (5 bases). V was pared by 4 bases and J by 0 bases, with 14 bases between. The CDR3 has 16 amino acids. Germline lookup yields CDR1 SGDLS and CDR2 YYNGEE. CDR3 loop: CASSLGTIDSNQPQHF. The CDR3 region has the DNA TGTGCCAGCAGCCTCGGGACGATCGATAGCAATCAGCCCCAGCATTTT.

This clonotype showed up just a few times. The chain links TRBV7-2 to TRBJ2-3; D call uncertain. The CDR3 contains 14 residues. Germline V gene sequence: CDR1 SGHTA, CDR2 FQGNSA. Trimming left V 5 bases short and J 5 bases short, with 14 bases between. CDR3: CASSLSSGVDTQYF. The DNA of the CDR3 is TGTGCCAGCAGCCTCTCCTCAGGTGTAGATACGCAGTATTTT.

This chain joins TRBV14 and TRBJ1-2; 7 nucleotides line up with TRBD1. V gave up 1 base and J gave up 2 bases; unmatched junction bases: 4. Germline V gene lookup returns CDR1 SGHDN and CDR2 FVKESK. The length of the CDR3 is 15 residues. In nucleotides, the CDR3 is TGTGCCAGCAGCCAAGGAGGCAGGGGGAACTATGGCTACACCTTC. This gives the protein CASSQGGRGNYGYTF.

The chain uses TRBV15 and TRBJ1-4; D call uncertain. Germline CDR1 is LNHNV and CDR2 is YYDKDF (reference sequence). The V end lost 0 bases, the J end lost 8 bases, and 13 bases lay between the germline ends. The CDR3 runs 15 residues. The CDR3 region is CATSRDPGLGEKLFF. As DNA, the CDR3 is TGTGCCACCAGCAGAGATCCGGGTTTAGGGGAAAAACTGTTTTTT. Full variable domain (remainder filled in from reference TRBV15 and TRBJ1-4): DAMVIQNPRYQVTQFGKPVTLSCSQTLNHNVMYWYQQKSSQAPKLLFHYYDKDFNNEADTPDNFQSRRPNTSFCFLDIRSPGLGDTAMYLCATSRDPGLGEKLFFGSGTQLSVL.

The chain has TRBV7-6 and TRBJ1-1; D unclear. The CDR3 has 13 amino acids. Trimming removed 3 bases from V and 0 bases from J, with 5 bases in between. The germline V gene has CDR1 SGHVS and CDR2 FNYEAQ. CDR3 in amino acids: CASSFFMNTEAFF. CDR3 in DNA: TGTGCCAGCAGCTTCTTCATGAACACTGAAGCTTTCTTT.

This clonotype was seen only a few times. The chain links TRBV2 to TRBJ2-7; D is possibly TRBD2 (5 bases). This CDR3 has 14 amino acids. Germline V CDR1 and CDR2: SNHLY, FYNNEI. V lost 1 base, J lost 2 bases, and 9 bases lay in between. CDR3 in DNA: TGTGCCAGCAGTGAAGGCGGGTTGCCCTACGAGCAGTACTTC. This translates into CASSEGGLPYEQYF. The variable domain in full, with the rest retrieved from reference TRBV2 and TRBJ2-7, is EPEVTQTPSHQVTQMGQEVILRCVPISNHLYFYWYRQILGQKVEFLVSFYNNEISEKSEIFDDQFSVERPDGSNFTLKIRSTKLEDSAMYFCASSEGGLPYEQYFGPGTRLTVT.

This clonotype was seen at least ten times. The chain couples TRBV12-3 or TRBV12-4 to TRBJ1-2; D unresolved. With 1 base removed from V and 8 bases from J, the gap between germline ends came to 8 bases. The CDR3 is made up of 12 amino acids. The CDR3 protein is CASSLGVGGYTF. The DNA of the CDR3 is TGTGCCAGCAGTTTAGGGGTTGGAGGCTACACCTTC.

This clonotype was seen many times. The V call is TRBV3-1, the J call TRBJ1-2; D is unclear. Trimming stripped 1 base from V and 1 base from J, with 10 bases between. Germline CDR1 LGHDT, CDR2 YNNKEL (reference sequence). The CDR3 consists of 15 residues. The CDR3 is CASSQASGGNYGYTF. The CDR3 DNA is TGTGCCAGCAGCCAAGCTTCCGGAGGTAACTATGGCTACACCTTC.

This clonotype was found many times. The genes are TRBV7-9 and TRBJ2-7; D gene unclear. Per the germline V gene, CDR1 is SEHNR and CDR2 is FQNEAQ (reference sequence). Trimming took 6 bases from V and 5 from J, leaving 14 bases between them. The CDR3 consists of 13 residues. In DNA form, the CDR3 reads TGTGCCAGCAGTCCTGGAAGCCCTCACGAGCAGTACTTC. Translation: CASSPGSPHEQYF.

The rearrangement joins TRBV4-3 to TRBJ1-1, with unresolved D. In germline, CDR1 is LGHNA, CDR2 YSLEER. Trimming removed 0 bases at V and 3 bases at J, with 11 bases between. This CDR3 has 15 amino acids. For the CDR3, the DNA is TGCGCCAGCAGCCAAGATCTGGTTAGGGACACTGAAGCTTTCTTT. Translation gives CASSQDLVRDTEAFF.

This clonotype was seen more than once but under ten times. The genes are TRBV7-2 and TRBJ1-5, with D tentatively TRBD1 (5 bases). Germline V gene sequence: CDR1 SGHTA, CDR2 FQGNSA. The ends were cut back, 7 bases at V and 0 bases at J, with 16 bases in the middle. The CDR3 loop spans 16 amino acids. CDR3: CASTPRGTPSNQPQHF. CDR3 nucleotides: TGTGCCAGCACCCCTCGGGGGACGCCTAGCAATCAGCCCCAGCATTTT.

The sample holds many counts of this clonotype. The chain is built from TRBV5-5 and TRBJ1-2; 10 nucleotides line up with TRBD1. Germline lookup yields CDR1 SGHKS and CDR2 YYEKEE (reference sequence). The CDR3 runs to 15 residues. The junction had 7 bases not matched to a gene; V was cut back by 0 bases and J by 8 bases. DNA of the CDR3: TGTGCCAGCAGCTTGGTGGGACAGGGGTTAGGGGGCTACACCTTC. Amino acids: CASSLVGQGLGGYTF.

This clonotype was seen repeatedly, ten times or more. The CDR3 spells CASSLVDRNTEAFF. As DNA, the CDR3 is TGCGCCAGCAGCTTGGTCGACAGAAACACTGAAGCTTTCTTT. The chain is built from TRBV5-1 and TRBJ1-1, with D tentatively TRBD1 (5 bases). V was clipped by 0 bases and J by 2 bases, with 8 bases between them. The CDR3 contains 14 residues. Germline V gene lookup returns CDR1 SGHRS and CDR2 YFSETQ.

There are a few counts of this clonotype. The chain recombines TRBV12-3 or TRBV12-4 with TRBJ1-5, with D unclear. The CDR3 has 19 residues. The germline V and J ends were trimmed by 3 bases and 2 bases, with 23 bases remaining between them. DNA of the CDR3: TGTGCCAGCAGTTTGAAGGCAGGACTTTGGGGAAGTGGCAATCAGCCCCAGCATTTT. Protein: CASSLKAGLWGSGNQPQHF.

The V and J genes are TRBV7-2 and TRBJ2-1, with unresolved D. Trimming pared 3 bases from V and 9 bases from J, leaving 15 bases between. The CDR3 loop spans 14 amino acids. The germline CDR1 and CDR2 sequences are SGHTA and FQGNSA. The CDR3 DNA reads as TGTGCCAGCAGCTTTATTGCGGCGGTGGGTGAGCAGTTCTTC. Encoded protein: CASSFIAAVGEQFF.

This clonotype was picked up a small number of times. The CDR3 DNA reads as TGCAGCGTTGAAGATGTAGGCGGGAACAATGAGCAGTTCTTC. Amino acids: CSVEDVGGNNEQFF. This chain links TRBV29-1 with TRBJ2-1; a weak D match, TRBD2 (6 bases). V dropped 0 bases and J dropped 5 bases, with 11 bases sitting between them. The CDR3 is 14 amino acids. The germline gives CDR1 SQVTM, CDR2 ANQGSEA.

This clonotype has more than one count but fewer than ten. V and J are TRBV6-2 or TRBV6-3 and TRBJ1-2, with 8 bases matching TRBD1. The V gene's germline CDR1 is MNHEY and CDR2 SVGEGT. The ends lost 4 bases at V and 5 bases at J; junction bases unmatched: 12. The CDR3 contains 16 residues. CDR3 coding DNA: TGTGCCAGCAGTTTGACCCAGGGGGCCCAGGCGTATGGCTACACCTTC. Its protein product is CASSLTQGAQAYGYTF.

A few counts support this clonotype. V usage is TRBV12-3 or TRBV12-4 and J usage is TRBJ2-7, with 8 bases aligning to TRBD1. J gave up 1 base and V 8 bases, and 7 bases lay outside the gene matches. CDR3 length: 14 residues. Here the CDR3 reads CASQRQGQSYEQYF. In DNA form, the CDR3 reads TGTGCCAGCCAAAGACAGGGGCAGTCCTACGAGCAGTACTTC.

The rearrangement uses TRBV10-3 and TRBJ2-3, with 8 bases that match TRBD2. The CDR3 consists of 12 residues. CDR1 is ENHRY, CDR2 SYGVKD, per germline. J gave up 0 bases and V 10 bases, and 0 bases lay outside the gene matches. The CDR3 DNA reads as TGTGCCACGGGGGGGAGCACAGATACGCAGTATTTT. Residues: CATGGSTDTQYF.